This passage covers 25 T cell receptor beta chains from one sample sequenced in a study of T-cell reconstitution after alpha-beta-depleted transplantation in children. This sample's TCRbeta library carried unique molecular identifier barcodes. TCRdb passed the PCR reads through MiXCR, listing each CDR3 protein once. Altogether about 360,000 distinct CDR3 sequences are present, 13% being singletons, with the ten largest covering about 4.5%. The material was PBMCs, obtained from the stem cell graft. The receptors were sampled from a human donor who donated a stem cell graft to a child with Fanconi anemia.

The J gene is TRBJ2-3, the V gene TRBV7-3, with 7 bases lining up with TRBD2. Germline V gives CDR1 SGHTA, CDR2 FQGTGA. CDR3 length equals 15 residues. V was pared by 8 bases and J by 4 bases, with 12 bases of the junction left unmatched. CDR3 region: CASSRGGPGADTQYF. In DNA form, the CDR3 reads TGTGCCAGCTCCCGCGGGGGTCCCGGAGCAGATACGCAGTATTTT. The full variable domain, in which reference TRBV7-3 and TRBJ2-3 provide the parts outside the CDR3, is GAGVSQTPSNKVTEKGKYVELRCDPISGHTALYWYRQSLGQGPEFLIYFQGTGAADDSGLPNDRFFAVRPEGSVSTLKIQRTERGDSAVYLCASSRGGPGADTQYFGPGTRLTVL.

The DNA for the CDR3 is TGTGCCAGCTCTTCGGACTGGTCAGATACGCAGTATTTT. Its protein product is CASSSDWSDTQYF. The V and J genes are TRBV18 and TRBJ2-3; D possibly corresponds to TRBD2 (5 bases). Germline CDR1 and CDR2: KGHSH and LQKENI. The CDR3 totals 13 residues. V lost 6 bases to trimming and J lost 4 bases, with 11 bases between them.

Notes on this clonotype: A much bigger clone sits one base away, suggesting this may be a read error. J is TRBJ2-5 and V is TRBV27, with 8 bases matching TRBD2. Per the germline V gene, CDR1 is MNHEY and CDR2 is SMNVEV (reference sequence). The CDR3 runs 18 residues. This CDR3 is CTSCLFSFRERGYETQYF. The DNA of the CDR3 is TGTACCAGCTGTTTATTCTCCTTTAGGGAGCGGGGGTACGAGACCCAGTACTTC.

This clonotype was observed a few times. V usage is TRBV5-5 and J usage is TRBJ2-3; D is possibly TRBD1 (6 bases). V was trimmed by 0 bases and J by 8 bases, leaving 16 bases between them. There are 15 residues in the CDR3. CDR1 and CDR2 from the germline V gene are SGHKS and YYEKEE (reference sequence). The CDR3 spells CASSLELDGRGTQYF. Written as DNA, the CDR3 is TGTGCCAGCAGCTTGGAACTAGACGGCAGGGGTACGCAGTATTTT.

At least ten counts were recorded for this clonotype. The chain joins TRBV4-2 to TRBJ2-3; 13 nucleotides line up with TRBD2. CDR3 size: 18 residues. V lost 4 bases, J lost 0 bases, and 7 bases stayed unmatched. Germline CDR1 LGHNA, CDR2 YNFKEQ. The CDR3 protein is CASSPRTSGGQSTDTQYF. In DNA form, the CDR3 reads TGTGCCAGCAGCCCCAGGACTAGCGGGGGTCAGAGCACAGATACGCAGTATTTT.

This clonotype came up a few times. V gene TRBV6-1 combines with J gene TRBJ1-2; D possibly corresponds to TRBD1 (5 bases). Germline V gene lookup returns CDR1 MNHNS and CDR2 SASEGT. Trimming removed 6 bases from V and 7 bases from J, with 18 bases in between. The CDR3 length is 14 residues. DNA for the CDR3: TGTGCCAGCAGACCCCGGGGGATTGCGAGTGGCTACACCTTC. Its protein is CASRPRGIASGYTF.

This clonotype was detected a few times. The chain's CDR3 is CASGRDYDQETQYF. The CDR3 DNA reads as TGTGCCAGCGGCCGTGACTACGACCAAGAGACCCAGTACTTC. The chain links TRBV5-5 to TRBJ2-5, with D possibly matching TRBD2 (5 bases). V was clipped by 7 bases and J by 0 bases, with 13 bases between them. Per the germline V gene, CDR1 is SGHKS and CDR2 is YYEKEE (reference sequence). The CDR3 has 14 residues.

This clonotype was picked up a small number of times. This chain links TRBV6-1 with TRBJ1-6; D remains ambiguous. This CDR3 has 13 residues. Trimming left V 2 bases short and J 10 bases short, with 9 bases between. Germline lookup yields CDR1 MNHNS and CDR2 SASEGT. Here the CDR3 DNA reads TGTGCCAGCAGTGAATTCCGGGTATCACCCCTCCACTTT. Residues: CASSEFRVSPLHF.

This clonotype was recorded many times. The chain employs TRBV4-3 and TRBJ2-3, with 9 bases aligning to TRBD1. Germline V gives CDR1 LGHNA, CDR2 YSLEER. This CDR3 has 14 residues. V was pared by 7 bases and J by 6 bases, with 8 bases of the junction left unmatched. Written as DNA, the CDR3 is TGCGCCAGCAACCCTACAGGGGGCGCGGATACGCAGTATTTT. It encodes CASNPTGGADTQYF.

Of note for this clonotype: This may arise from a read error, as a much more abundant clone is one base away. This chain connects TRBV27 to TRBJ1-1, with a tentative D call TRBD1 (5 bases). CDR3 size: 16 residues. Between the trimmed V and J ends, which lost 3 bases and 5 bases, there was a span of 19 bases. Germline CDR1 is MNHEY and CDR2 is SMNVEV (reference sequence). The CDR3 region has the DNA TGTGCCAGCAGTTTCTACGGGGTCTTTGGGACTACTGAAGCTTTCTTT. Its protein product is CASSFYGVFGTTEAFF.

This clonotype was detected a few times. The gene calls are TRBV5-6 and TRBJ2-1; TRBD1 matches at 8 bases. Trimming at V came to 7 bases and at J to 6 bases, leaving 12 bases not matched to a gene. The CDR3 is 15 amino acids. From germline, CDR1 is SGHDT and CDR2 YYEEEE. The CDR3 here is CASQEVGQASNEQFF. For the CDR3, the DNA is TGTGCCAGCCAAGAGGTGGGACAGGCAAGCAATGAGCAGTTCTTC.

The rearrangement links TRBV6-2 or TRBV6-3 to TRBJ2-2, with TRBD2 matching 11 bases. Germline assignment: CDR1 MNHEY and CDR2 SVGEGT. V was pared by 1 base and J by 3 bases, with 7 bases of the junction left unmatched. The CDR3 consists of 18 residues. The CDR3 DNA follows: TGTGCCAGCAGTTACTTGACTAGCGGGGAACGATACACCGGGGAGCTGTTTTTT. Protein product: CASSYLTSGERYTGELFF.

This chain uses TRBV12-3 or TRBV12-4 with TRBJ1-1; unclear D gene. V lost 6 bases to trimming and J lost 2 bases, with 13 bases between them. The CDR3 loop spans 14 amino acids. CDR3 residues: CASRTGVVNTEAFF. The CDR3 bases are TGTGCCAGCAGAACCGGGGTAGTCAACACTGAAGCTTTCTTT.

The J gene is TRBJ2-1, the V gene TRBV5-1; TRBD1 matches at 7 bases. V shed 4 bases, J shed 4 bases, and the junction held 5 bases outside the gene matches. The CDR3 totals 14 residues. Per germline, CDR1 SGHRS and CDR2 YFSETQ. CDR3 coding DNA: TGCGCCAGCAGCGAGGAGGACAGGTACAATGAGCAGTTCTTC. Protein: CASSEEDRYNEQFF.

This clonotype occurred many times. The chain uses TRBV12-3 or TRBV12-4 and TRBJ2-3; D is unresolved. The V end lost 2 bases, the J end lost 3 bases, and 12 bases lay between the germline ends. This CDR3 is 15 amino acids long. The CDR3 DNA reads TGTGCCAGCAGTTTATGGATATCGGGTACAGATACGCAGTATTTT. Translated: CASSLWISGTDTQYF.

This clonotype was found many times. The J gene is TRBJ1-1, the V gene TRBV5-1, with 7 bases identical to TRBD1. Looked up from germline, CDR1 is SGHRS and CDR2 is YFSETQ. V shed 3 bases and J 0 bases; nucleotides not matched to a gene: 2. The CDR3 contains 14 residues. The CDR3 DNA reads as TGCGCCAGCAGCTGGGACAGCATGAACACTGAAGCTTTCTTT. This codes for CASSWDSMNTEAFF. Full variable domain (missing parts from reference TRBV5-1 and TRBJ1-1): KAGVTQTPRYLIKTRGQQVTLSCSPISGHRSVSWYQQTPGQGLQFLFEYFSETQRNKGNFPGRFSGRQFSNSRSEMNVSTLELGDSALYLCASSWDSMNTEAFFGQGTRLTVV.

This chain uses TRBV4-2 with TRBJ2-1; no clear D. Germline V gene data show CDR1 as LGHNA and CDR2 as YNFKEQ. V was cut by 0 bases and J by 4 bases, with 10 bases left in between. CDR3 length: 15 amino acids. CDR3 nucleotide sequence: TGTGCCAGCAGCCAAGATGGTAAAGGGTACAATGAGCAGTTCTTC. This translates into CASSQDGKGYNEQFF.

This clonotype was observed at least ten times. The CDR3 sequence: CASSQRVGYEQYV. The CDR3 DNA sequence: TGTGCCAGCAGCCAAAGGGTAGGCTACGAGCAGTACGTC. This sequence joins TRBV5-5 and TRBJ2-7, with D unresolved. The CDR3 runs 13 residues. Trimming cost V 4 bases and J 3 bases, with 11 bases left between them. From germline, CDR1 is SGHKS and CDR2 YYEKEE (reference sequence).

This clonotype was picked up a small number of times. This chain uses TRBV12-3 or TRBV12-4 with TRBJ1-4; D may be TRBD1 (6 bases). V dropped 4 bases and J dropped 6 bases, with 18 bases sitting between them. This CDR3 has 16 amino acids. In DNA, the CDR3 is TGTGCCAGCAGTTCGGACAGTTATTTCCTGGATGAAAAACTGTTTTTT. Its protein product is CASSSDSYFLDEKLFF.

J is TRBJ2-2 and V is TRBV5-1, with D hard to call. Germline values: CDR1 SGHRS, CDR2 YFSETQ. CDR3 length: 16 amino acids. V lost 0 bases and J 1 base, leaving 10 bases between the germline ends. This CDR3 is CASSLEERRNTGELFF. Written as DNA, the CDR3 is TGCGCCAGCAGCTTGGAGGAGAGGAGGAACACCGGGGAGCTGTTTTTT. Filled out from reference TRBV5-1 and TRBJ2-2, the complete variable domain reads KAGVTQTPRYLIKTRGQQVTLSCSPISGHRSVSWYQQTPGQGLQFLFEYFSETQRNKGNFPGRFSGRQFSNSRSEMNVSTLELGDSALYLCASSLEERRNTGELFFGEGSRLTVL.

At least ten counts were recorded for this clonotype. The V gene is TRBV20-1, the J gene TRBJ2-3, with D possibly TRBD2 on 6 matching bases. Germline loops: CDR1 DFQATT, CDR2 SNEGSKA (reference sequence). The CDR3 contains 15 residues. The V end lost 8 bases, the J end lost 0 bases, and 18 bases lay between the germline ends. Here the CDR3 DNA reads TGCAGTCTCATAAGATCGAGCGGGAGCACAGATACGCAGTATTTT. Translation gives CSLIRSSGSTDTQYF.

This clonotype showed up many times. DNA of the CDR3: TGTGCCAGCAGTTTTGGATCGCGGGAGCTGTTTTTT. Protein: CASSFGSRELFF. V gene TRBV12-3 or TRBV12-4 combines with J gene TRBJ2-2; no definite D call. Deletions cut 3 bases from V and 9 bases from J, with 8 bases between. The CDR3 spans 12 residues.

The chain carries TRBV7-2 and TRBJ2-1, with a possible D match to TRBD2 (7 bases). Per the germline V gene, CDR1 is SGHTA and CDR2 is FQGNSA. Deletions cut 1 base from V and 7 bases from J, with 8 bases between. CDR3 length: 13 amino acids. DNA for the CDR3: TGTGCCAGCAGCTTAGAGGGGGGGAATGAGCAGTTCTTC. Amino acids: CASSLEGGNEQFF. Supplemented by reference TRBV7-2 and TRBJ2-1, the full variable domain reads GAGVSQSPSNKVTEKGKDVELRCDPISGHTALYWYRQSLGQGLEFLIYFQGNSAPDKSGLPSDRFSAERTGGSVSTLTIQRTQQEDSAVYLCASSLEGGNEQFFGPGTRLTVL.

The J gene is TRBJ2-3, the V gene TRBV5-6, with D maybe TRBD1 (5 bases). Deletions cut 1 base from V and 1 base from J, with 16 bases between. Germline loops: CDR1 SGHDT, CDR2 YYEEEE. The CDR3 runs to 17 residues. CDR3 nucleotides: TGTGCCAGCAGCTTGAGTTCCCGGTTAGGGGGCACAGATACGCAGTATTTT. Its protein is CASSLSSRLGGTDTQYF.

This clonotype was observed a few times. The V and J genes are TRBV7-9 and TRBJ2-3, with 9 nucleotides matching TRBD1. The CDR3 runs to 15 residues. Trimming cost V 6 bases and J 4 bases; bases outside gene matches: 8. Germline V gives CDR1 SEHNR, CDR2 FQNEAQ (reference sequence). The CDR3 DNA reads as TGTGCCAGCAGTTTAAGGGACAGGGAGCCAGATACGCAGTATTTT. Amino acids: CASSLRDREPDTQYF.